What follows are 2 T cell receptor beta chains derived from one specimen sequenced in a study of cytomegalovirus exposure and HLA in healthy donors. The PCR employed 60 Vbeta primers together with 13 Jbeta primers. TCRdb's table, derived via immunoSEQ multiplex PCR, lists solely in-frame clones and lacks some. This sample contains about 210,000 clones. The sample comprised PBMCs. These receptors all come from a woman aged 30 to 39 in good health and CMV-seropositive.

This chain's CDR3 is CASSWLTGGSYEQYF. The DNA of the CDR3 is TGTGCCAGCAGCTGGTTGACAGGAGGTTCCTACGAGCAGTACTTC. V and J are TRBV5-5 and TRBJ2-7; D is possibly TRBD1 (6 bases). The CDR3 spans 15 residues. The V gene's germline CDR1 is SGHKS and CDR2 YYEKEE (reference sequence). V shed 3 bases and J shed 1 base, with 14 bases lying between them.

The CDR3 bases are TGCGCCAGCAGCCAAGATCGGAGGGGGACAGTCTATGGCTACACCTTC. This sequence encodes CASSQDRRGTVYGYTF. The chain uses TRBV4-1 and TRBJ1-2, with TRBD1 identical over 7 bases. The CDR3 covers 16 residues. Germline lookup yields CDR1 MGHRA and CDR2 YSYEKL. V lost 0 bases to trimming and J lost 4 bases; unmatched junction nucleotides: 8.